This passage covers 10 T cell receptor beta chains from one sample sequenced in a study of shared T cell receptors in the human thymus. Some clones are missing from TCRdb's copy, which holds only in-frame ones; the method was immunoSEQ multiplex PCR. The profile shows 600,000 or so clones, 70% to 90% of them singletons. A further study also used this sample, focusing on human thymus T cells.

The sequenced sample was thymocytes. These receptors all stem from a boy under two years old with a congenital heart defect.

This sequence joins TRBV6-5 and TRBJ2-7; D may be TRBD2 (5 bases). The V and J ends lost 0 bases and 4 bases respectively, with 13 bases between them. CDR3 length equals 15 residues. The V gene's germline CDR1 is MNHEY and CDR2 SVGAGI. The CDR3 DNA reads TGTGCCAGCAGTTACTCCGACGGGGTAGAGTACGAGCAGTACTTC. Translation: CASSYSDGVEYEQYF.

The CDR3 region is CASSFPGLAGGSDTQYF. As DNA, the CDR3 is TGTGCCAGCAGTTTCCCCGGACTAGCGGGAGGTTCAGATACGCAGTATTTT. The chain uses TRBV28 and TRBJ2-3, with 14 bases identical to TRBD2. V lost 3 bases and J lost 4; bases outside the gene matches: 6. CDR1 and CDR2 (germline): MDHEN, SYDVKM. The CDR3 extends over 17 amino acids. Complete variable domain (other parts from reference TRBV28 and TRBJ2-3): DVKVTQSSRYLVKRTGEKVFLECVQDMDHENMFWYRQDPGLGLRLIYFSYDVKMKEKGDIPEGYSVSREKKERFSLILESASTNQTSMYLCASSFPGLAGGSDTQYFGPGTRLTVL.

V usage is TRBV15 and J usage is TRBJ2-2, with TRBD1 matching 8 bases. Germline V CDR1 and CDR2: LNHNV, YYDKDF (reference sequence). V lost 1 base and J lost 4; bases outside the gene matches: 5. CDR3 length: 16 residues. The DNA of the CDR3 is TGTGCCACCAGCAGAGCGCAGGGGGCGGCCACCGGGGAGCTGTTTTTT. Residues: CATSRAQGAATGELFF. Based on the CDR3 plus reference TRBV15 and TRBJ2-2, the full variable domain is DAMVIQNPRYQVTQFGKPVTLSCSQTLNHNVMYWYQQKSSQAPKLLFHYYDKDFNNEADTPDNFQSRRPNTSFCFLDIRSPGLGDTAMYLCATSRAQGAATGELFFGEGSRLTVL.

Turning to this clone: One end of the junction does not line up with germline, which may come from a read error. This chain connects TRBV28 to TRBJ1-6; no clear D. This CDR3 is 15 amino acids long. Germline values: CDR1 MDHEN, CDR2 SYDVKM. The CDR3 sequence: CASSRRSSYNSPLHF. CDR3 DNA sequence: TGTGCCAGCAGTCGGCGTAGCTCCTATAATTCCCCCCTCCACTTT.

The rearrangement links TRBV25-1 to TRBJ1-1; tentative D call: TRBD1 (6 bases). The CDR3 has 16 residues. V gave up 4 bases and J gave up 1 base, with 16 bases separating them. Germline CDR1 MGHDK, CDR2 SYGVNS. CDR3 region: CASSGFPGHPNTEAFF. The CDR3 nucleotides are TGTGCCAGCAGTGGATTCCCGGGACACCCGAACACTGAAGCTTTCTTT.

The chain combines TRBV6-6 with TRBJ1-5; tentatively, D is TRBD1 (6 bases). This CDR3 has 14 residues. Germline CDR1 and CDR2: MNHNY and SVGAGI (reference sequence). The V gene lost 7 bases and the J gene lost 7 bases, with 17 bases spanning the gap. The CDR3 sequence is CASTLNRVRQPQHF. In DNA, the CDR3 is TGTGCCAGCACCCTAAACAGGGTCCGCCAGCCCCAGCATTTT.

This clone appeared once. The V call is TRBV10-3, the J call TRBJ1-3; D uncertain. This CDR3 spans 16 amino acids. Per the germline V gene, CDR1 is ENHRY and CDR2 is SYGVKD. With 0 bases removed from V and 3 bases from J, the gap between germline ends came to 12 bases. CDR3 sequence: CAISESQVPLGNTIYF. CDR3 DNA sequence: TGTGCCATCAGTGAGTCGCAGGTCCCCCTTGGAAACACCATATATTTT.

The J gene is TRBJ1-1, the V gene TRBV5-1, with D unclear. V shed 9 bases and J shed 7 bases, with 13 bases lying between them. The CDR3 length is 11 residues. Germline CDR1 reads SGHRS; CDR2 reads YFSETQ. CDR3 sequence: CAKAIAGEAFF. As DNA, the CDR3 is TGCGCCAAAGCCATTGCAGGTGAAGCTTTCTTT.

The chain's CDR3 is CASSIRQGAQGYTF. The CDR3 DNA follows: TGTGCCAGTAGTATACGACAGGGGGCGCAAGGCTACACCTTC. The V gene is TRBV19, the J gene TRBJ1-2; TRBD1 matches 10 bases. The CDR3 totals 14 residues. Germline V gene data show CDR1 as LNHDA and CDR2 as SQIVND (reference sequence). The V segment lost 2 bases and the J segment 8 bases; nucleotides outside the gene matches: 5.

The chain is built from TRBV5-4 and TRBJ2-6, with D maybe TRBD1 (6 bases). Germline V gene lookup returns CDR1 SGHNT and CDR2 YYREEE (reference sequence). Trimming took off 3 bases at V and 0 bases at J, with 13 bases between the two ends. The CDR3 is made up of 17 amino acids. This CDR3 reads CASSSPRGSSGANVLTF. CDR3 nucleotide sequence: TGTGCCAGCAGCTCACCCAGGGGAAGCTCTGGGGCCAACGTCCTGACTTTC. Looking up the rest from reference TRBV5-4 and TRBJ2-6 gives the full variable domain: ETGVTQSPTHLIKTRGQQVTLRCSSQSGHNTVSWYQQALGQGPQFIFQYYREEENGRGNFPPRFSGLQFPNYSSELNVNALELDDSALYLCASSSPRGSSGANVLTFGAGSRLTVL.